The sequence of this T cell receptor beta chain was determined in a study of immune cell composition in non-small cell lung cancer. With respect to this clone: Antigen: not known.

Study results and caveats: Tumour-associated clones >0.5% occurred in approximately 31% of adenocarcinomas, less than 80% of squamous. Overall clonality, unlike maximal tumour-associated clone frequency, did not predict TIL reactivity.

The normal lung sample lay at least 3 cm, and maximally far, from the tumour. Template was genomic DNA from frozen, unsorted single-cell suspensions. Germline V gene lookup returns CDR1 MDHEN and CDR2 SYDVKM. The length of the CDR3 is 14 residues. The J segment lost 1 base and the V segment lost 5 bases, leaving 4 bases of the junction unmatched. Repertoires were generated with immunoSEQ multiplex PCR, while TCRdb's copy carries only in-frame clones and drops some. The repertoire consists of more than 15,000 clones, with over 70% occurring once and the leading ten covering 9.8%. These data were also filed under a second study, of CD4 T cells in lung cancer. This second study notes: Patients' blood was tested for T-cell responses to mutation-encoded neoepitopes.

This TCR was sampled from a human donor with non-small cell lung cancer. The rearrangement joins TRBV28 to TRBJ1-1, with 7 positions matching TRBD1. The sample taken for sequencing was non-adjacent lung tissue. The CDR3 reads CASSGGGGNTEAFF. As DNA, the CDR3 is TGTGCCAGCAGTGGAGGGGGCGGGAACACTGAAGCTTTCTTT.